This T cell receptor beta chain emerged from a study of identifying expanded T cells in peripheral blood. Some clones are missing from TCRdb's copy, which holds only in-frame ones; the method was immunoSEQ multiplex PCR. The sample lists around 66,000 clones, about 87% seen once, with less than 5.5% in the top ten. In regard to this clone: Its matching antigen is unknown.

The CDR3 is 14 residues long. Germline assignment: CDR1 SGHAT and CDR2 FQNNGV. V trimming: 5 bases; J trimming: 5 bases; junction bases outside the gene matches: 8. Findings and caveats of the study: Variance in clone template counts between two-week samples significantly increased with total template count across all healthy donors.

The receptor's source is a person aged 18 to 69 in good health. This chain joins TRBV11-2 and TRBJ2-5; 7 bases fit TRBD2. The material sequenced was blood. The DNA for the CDR3 is TGTGCCAGCAGCGGATTGAGCGGGGTGGAGACCCAGTACTTC. It encodes CASSGLSGVETQYF.